The 32 T cell receptor delta chains below were found in one sample sequenced in a study of gamma-delta chains in newborns, infants, children. TCRdb re-called clones from the reads via CATT. This table holds about 1,600 delta-chain clones, 35% to 50% found once. The sequenced sample was blood. The receptors were sampled from a child who had a fever.

With respect to this clone: The junction and the germline gene differ at one end; a read error may be behind it. The chain joins TRDV2 to TRDJ3; D possibly corresponds to TRDD3 (6 bases). Germline CDR1 is GEAIGNYY and CDR2 is EKD. This CDR3 spans 22 amino acids. CDR3 amino acids: CACDTTGGGDRKSSRDTRQMFF. The CDR3 DNA is TGTGCCTGTGACACTACAGGTGGGGGGGACCGGAAAAGCTCCCGGGACACCCGACAGATGTTTTTC.

In this sample, this clone is medium-sized. This chain uses TRDV2 with TRDJ3; TRDD3 agrees at 8 bases. After removal of 3 bases from V and 0 bases from J, the junction contained 18 bases not matched to a gene. Germline lookup yields CDR1 GEAIGNYY and CDR2 EKD. The length of the CDR3 is 22 residues. The CDR3 DNA is TGTGCCTGTGACCCTGTGTTGGGGGATGCCCGAAACAGCTCCTGGGACACCCGACAGATGTTTTTC. Amino acids: CACDPVLGDARNSSWDTRQMFF.

This clone is labeled large (0.1 to 1%). In the same sample, other DNA sequences code for this CDR3. The J gene is TRDJ1, the V gene TRDV2; TRDD3 might be the D (5 bases). CDR3 length: 14 residues. The V and J ends lost 0 bases and 4 bases respectively, with 11 bases between them. Germline CDR1 GEAIGNYY, CDR2 EKD. The CDR3 DNA is TGTGCCTGTGACACCTTAGGGGACCGCGATAAACTCATCTTT. Residues: CACDTLGDRDKLIF.

A note on this clone: It may be a read error: a sequence one base away is much more abundant. Other nucleotide sequences in the sample specify the same CDR3. The chain employs TRDV2 and TRDJ1, with 9 positions matching TRDD3. The germline CDR1 and CDR2 sequences are GEAIGNYY and EKD. This CDR3 is built from 23 residues. Here the CDR3 DNA reads TGTGCCTGTGACGTACTCACTCCTAAGGCGCGTACAGGCACTGGGGGAAACACCGACAAACTCATCTTT. Amino acid sequence: CACDVLTPKARTGTGGNTDKLIF.

This clone was seen a handful of times. This may come from a read error, since a much larger clone is one base off. This specimen includes other DNA sequences encoding the same CDR3. The chain joins TRDV2 to TRDJ1, with 8 bases matching TRDD3. The CDR3 has 16 amino acids. Germline V gene data show CDR1 as GEAIGNYY and CDR2 as EKD. CDR3 in DNA: TGTGCCTGCGACAAACTGGGGGTCTCGTACACCGATAAACTCATCTTT. Translating it yields CACDKLGVSYTDKLIF.

To note about this clone: A much larger clone is a single base away; this may be a read error. Other nucleotide sequences from this sample produce the same CDR3. The chain recombines TRDV2 with TRDJ3, with TRDD3 matching 12 bases. From germline, CDR1 is GEAIGNYY and CDR2 EKD. CDR3 length equals 21 residues. CDR3 region: CACDTVLGDTLGSWDTRQMFF. In nucleotides, the CDR3 is TGTGCCTGTGACACTGTACTGGGGGATACACTCGGCTCCTGGGACACCCGACAGATGTTTTTT.

This clone rates as medium-sized. This chain uses TRDV2 with TRDJ1, with D tentatively TRDD3 (6 bases). With 0 bases removed from V and 2 bases from J, the gap between germline ends came to 6 bases. The CDR3 totals 13 residues. The germline CDR1 and CDR2 sequences are GEAIGNYY and EKD. CDR3 sequence (DNA): TGTGCCTGTGACACCTGGGGGACCGATAAACTCATCTTT. It codes for CACDTWGTDKLIF.

Of note for this clone: A much larger clone differs from this one at a single base, so this may be a read error. The chain uses TRDV2 and TRDJ3, with D possibly matching TRDD3 (6 bases). This CDR3 has 19 residues. From germline, CDR1 is GEAIGNYY and CDR2 EKD. The CDR3 here is CACDASGGPSSRDTRQMFF. Written as DNA, the CDR3 is TGTGCCTGTGACGCCAGTGGGGGGCCCAGCTCCCGGGACACCCGACAGATGTTTTTC.

Relative to its sample, this clone is medium-sized (0.01 to 0.1%). This chain joins TRDV2 and TRDJ1; 11 bases map to TRDD3. Germline CDR1 reads GEAIGNYY; CDR2 reads EKD. The length of the CDR3 is 16 residues. V shed 3 bases, J shed 1 base, and the junction held 6 bases outside the gene matches. The CDR3 DNA reads TGTGCCTGTGACGAGCTGGGGGATACCGGCACCGATAAACTCATCTTT. Protein product: CACDELGDTGTDKLIF.

This clone has more than one count but fewer than ten. The rearrangement uses TRDV2 and TRDJ1, with D maybe TRDD3 (5 bases). The CDR3 extends over 14 amino acids. V lost 1 base to trimming and J lost 0 bases, with 8 bases between them. Germline V gives CDR1 GEAIGNYY, CDR2 EKD. Written as DNA, the CDR3 is TGTGCCTGTGACACTCTGGGTAACACCGATAAACTCATCTTT. This codes for CACDTLGNTDKLIF.

Concerning this clone itself: A much larger clone lies a single base off, so this may be a read error. The chain joins TRDV2 to TRDJ1; D is unclear. The CDR3 has 14 residues. Germline-derived CDR1 and CDR2 are GEAIGNYY and EKD. CDR3 region: CACDRVGATDNLIF. CDR3 in DNA: TGTGCCTGTGACAGGGTGGGAGCCACCGATAATCTCATCTTT.

Details on this clone: This could be a read error, since a much larger clone is one nucleotide away. The J gene is TRDJ1, the V gene TRDV2; TRDD3 matches 12 bases. V lost 1 base, J lost 0 bases, and 11 bases stayed unmatched. Germline V gene sequence: CDR1 GEAIGNYY, CDR2 EKD. This CDR3 contains 19 residues. CDR3 coding DNA: TGTGCCTGTGACACAATCGTACTGGGGGATACTTATAACACCGATAAACTCATCTTT. It specifies CACDTIVLGDTYNTDKLIF.

By frequency in the sample, this clone is large (0.1 to 1%). The V and J genes are TRDV2 and TRDJ1; TRDD3 matches at 9 bases. CDR1 GEAIGNYY and CDR2 EKD come from the germline V gene. This CDR3 is built from 17 residues. With 0 bases clipped from V and 0 bases from J, the junction kept 7 bases outside the gene matches. The CDR3 spells CACDTLGDDQYTDKLIF. In nucleotides, the CDR3 is TGTGCCTGTGACACCCTGGGGGATGATCAGTACACCGATAAACTCATCTTT.

This clone appeared a few times. The V gene is TRDV2, the J gene TRDJ3, with TRDD3 matching 9 bases. Germline V lookup: CDR1 GEAIGNYY, CDR2 EKD. The CDR3 consists of 18 residues. J was trimmed by 5 bases and V by 1 base; bases with no gene match: 8. The CDR3 DNA sequence: TGTGCCTGTGACACTAACTGGGGGACCACACGGGACACCCGACAGATGTTTTTC. As protein: CACDTNWGTTRDTRQMFF.

A note on this clone: A much larger clone lies one base from this, so it may be a read error. The chain links TRDV2 to TRDJ1, with TRDD3 matching over 11 bases. Germline V gives CDR1 GEAIGNYY, CDR2 EKD. The CDR3 length is 15 residues. The CDR3 loop reads CACNTLMGDTQELIF. CDR3 sequence (DNA): TGTGCCTGTAACACTCTGATGGGGGATACGCAGGAACTCATCTTT.

This clone showed up just a few times. A clone one base away is much larger, so this may be a read error. The chain combines TRDV2 with TRDJ1, with 13 bases matching TRDD3. This CDR3 contains 18 residues. From germline, CDR1 is GEAIGNYY and CDR2 EKD. The CDR3 spells CACDTLTGGYAITDKLTF. Here the CDR3 DNA reads TGTGCCTGTGACACCCTTACTGGGGGATACGCGATTACCGATAAACTCACCTTT.

As regards this clone: It may be a read error: a sequence one base away is much more abundant. The same CDR3 arises from other DNA sequences in this sample as well. The rearrangement links TRDV2 to TRDJ3; 8 nucleotides agree with TRDD3. Germline V gene data show CDR1 as GEAIGNYY and CDR2 as EKD. The CDR3 loop spans 19 amino acids. CDR3 loop: CACDSTGGPSSWDTRQMFF. CDR3 bases: TGTGCCTGTGACAGTACTGGGGGCCCCAGCTCCTGGGACACCCGGCAGATGTTTTTC.

The rearrangement joins TRDV2 to TRDJ1; tentative D call: TRDD3 (6 bases). The CDR3 has 19 amino acids. Germline V gene sequence: CDR1 GEAIGNYY, CDR2 EKD. The germline V and J ends were trimmed by 0 bases and 0 bases, with 22 bases remaining between them. CDR3 sequence (DNA): TGTGCCTGTGACACCGGAGGTCGGAAAACTGGGAGAGACACCGATAAACTCATCTTT. Translating gives CACDTGGRKTGRDTDKLIF.

Of note for this clone: A much larger clone is a single base away; this may be a read error. Other DNA sequences in the sample encode the same CDR3. The CDR3 sequence is CACDTPGTGGRDSWDTRQMFF. The CDR3, as DNA: TGTGCCTGTGACACTCCTGGTACTGGGGGGCGAGACTCCTGGGACACCCGACAGATGTTTTTC. The chain links TRDV2 to TRDJ3; 8 positions agree with TRDD3. From germline, CDR1 is GEAIGNYY and CDR2 EKD. The CDR3 spans 21 residues. Trimming took 1 base from V and 0 from J; bases not matched to a gene: 13.

As for this clone: A far larger clone lies a single base away; this is likely a read error. The chain is built from TRDV1 and TRDJ1; D remains unclear. The V end lost 3 bases, the J end lost 0 bases, and 32 bases lay between the germline ends. CDR1 and CDR2 (germline): TSWWSYY, QGS. The CDR3 contains 22 residues. The CDR3 sequence is CALGDTIRVPWSLSLYTDKLIF. The CDR3 nucleotides read TGTGCTCTTGGGGACACCATAAGGGTCCCGTGGTCGCTCTCCCTGTACACCGATAAACTCATCTTT.

This clone is classed as medium-sized. The chain recombines TRDV2 with TRDJ3; the D gene is possibly TRDD3 (6 bases). Per the germline V gene, CDR1 is GEAIGNYY and CDR2 is EKD. V lost 1 base to trimming and J lost 0 bases, with 12 bases between them. The CDR3 is 18 residues long. CDR3 DNA: TGTGCCTGTGACACGGTGGGGGTTAGCTCCTGGGACACCCGACAGATGTTTTTC. Its translation is CACDTVGVSSWDTRQMFF.

Points on this clone: A far larger clone is off by one base, so a read error is likely. Other DNA sequences of this sample code for an identical CDR3. The rearrangement joins TRDV1 to TRDJ2, with 11 bases identical to TRDD3. The CDR3 runs to 25 residues. Germline lookup yields CDR1 TSWWSYY and CDR2 QGS. V lost 3 bases, J lost 6 bases, and 33 bases stayed unmatched. In DNA, the CDR3 is TGTGCTCTTGGGGACTCCCTAGATTGGGTTATCCCTTTTGGGGGATACGAGTTGGGTTCAGCACAACTCTTCTTT. Its protein product is CALGDSLDWVIPFGGYELGSAQLFF.

This clone was detected only a few times. The junction and the germline gene differ at one end; a read error may be behind it. The rearrangement joins TRDV2 to TRDJ1; no firm D call. Germline V gives CDR1 GEAIGNYY, CDR2 EKD. This CDR3 region has 16 residues. Written as DNA, the CDR3 is TGTGCCTGTGACACTCTTACGAATATGAACACCGATAAACTCACCTTT. Its translation: CACDTLTNMNTDKLTF.

With regard to this clone: A much larger clone lies a single base off, so this may be a read error. The sample has other DNA sequences that encode this CDR3 too. V and J are TRDV2 and TRDJ1; D unclear. The CDR3 totals 19 residues. Germline CDR1 and CDR2: GEAIGNYY and EKD. CDR3 nucleotides: TGTGCCTGCGACACCGTGCCAGGTTCTGTCCTTAGGTTCACCGATAAACTCATCTTT. Protein sequence: CACDTVPGSVLRFTDKLIF.

By share, this clone ranks as large (0.1 to 1%). The rearrangement joins TRDV2 to TRDJ1; 10 bases match TRDD3. Germline V gives CDR1 GEAIGNYY, CDR2 EKD. The V segment lost 0 bases and the J segment 7 bases; nucleotides outside the gene matches: 16. The CDR3 sequence is 18 residues long. CDR3 sequence: CACDTVPALRGDTSKLIF. DNA for the CDR3: TGTGCCTGTGACACCGTTCCCGCCCTTAGGGGGGATACGAGTAAACTCATCTTT.

Remarks on this clone: A much bigger clone sits one base away, suggesting this may be a read error. This sequence joins TRDV2 and TRDJ1; possibly TRDD2 for D (8 bases). CDR3 length: 21 residues. V dropped 3 bases and J dropped 0 bases, with 31 bases sitting between them. Germline V gene lookup returns CDR1 GEAIGNYY and CDR2 EKD. The CDR3 nucleotides read TGTGCCTGTGACCCGCTTCCTACCGTTGAGGGATACCCCTCCTACACCGATAAACTCATCTTT. Translated: CACDPLPTVEGYPSYTDKLIF.

Notes on this clone: Possible read error: a much larger clone is one base away. The chain carries TRDV2 and TRDJ1; no clear D gene. This CDR3 is 19 amino acids long. The germline V gene has CDR1 GEAIGNYY and CDR2 EKD. V dropped 0 bases and J dropped 0 bases, with 22 bases sitting between them. In DNA form, the CDR3 reads TGTGCCTGTGACACCGTCACTTCGAGAGACACAGCGAACACCGATAAACTCATCTTT. This codes for CACDTVTSRDTANTDKLIF.

For this clone: The junction departs from the called germline gene at one end, perhaps through a read error. Other DNA sequences in the same sample also yield this CDR3. This chain links TRDV2 with TRDJ1; 11 bases fit TRDD3. The CDR3 consists of 23 residues. Per the germline V gene, CDR1 is GEAIGNYY and CDR2 is EKD. The CDR3 bases are TGTGCCTGCGACACCGTGAAGGTGGGGGATACGCACCAACTCCTCGCGTACACCGATAAACTCATCTTT. Amino acids: CACDTVKVGDTHQLLAYTDKLIF.

With respect to this clone: A clone one base away is much larger, so this may be a read error. This chain connects TRDV2 to TRDJ3, with 10 bases fitting TRDD3. The CDR3 length is 21 residues. CDR1 is GEAIGNYY, CDR2 EKD, per germline. DNA for the CDR3: TGTGCCTGTGACACCGGCGGGGTGGGGGATACCGGCTCCCGGGACACCCGACAGATGTTTTTC. This gives the protein CACDTGGVGDTGSRDTRQMFF.

By share of the sample, this clone is large. The sample holds other DNA sequences that translate to the same CDR3. The J gene is TRDJ1, the V gene TRDV2; TRDD3 agrees at 10 bases. The V gene's germline CDR1 is GEAIGNYY and CDR2 EKD. V was clipped by 2 bases and J by 2 bases; unmatched bases: 4. CDR3 length: 15 residues. The CDR3 here is CACDNLLGDTDKLIF. As DNA, the CDR3 is TGTGCCTGTGACAACTTACTGGGGGATACCGATAAACTCATCTTT.

A note on this clone: A read error is possible here, since a much larger clone lies one base away. V usage is TRDV2 and J usage is TRDJ1; TRDD3 aligns across 7 bases. Germline CDR1 and CDR2: GEAIGNYY and EKD. The CDR3 loop spans 15 amino acids. Here the CDR3 DNA reads TGTGCCTGTGACACCGTGGGGAGTAAAGGGGATAAACCCATCTTT. Translating it yields CACDTVGSKGDKPIF.

This clone has a handful of counts. The junction differs from germline at one of its ends, possibly a read error. The chain recombines TRDV1 with TRDJ1; 9 positions agree with TRDD3. There are 21 residues in the CDR3. CDR1 is TSWWSYY, CDR2 QGS, per germline. This CDR3 reads CAFGELHPVYWGRIYTDKLIF. The CDR3 DNA is TGTGCTTTTGGGGAGCTCCACCCAGTATACTGGGGGAGAATATACACCGATAAACTCATCTTT.